The clone carrying this T cell receptor (beta chain) was seen once. The antigen is undetermined. CDR1 SGHDN and CDR2 FVKESK come from the germline V gene. Trimming took off 3 bases at V and 7 bases at J, with 6 bases between the two ends. This CDR3 region has 11 residues. Per the original data handling: There were no quality scores in the junction-only immunoSEQ sequences, so filtering differed. Repertoires were generated with immunoSEQ multiplex PCR, while TCRdb's copy carries only in-frame clones and drops some. That table gives V, J and clone size, and the DNA gave D and trimming. The table has hundreds of thousands of clones, 95% to 98% seen once. The record originates from a study of shared clonotypes between healthy human individuals. Findings and limits, study-wide: Non-shared clonotypes had lower generation probabilities than clonotypes shared by all four sorted-subset donors. Rarefaction gave evidence that sorted-subset sequencing remained incomplete despite large depth.

The specimen sequenced was naive CD4+ T cells sorted from blood. Indicated subset: CD45RA+ positively selected. The V call is TRBV14, the J call TRBJ1-2, with D hard to call. The clonotype originates from a woman in her twenties or thirties in good health. The chain's CDR3 is CASSHRGGYTF. In DNA, the CDR3 is TGTGCCAGCAGCCACCGGGGTGGCTACACCTTC.